This T cell receptor beta chain was found in a study of OX40 agonist ivuxolimab in advanced cancers. Across the whole study: Patients in dose escalation had liver, melanoma, kidney or head and neck cancers.

Clones were read by immunoSEQ multiplex PCR, and TCRdb kept only the in-frame ones, dropping some. This table has about 72,000 clones, roughly 86% appearing once. General study findings and limits: Undetermined was the antigen specificity of the expanded peripheral T cells. Relative to CD4+ cells, CD8+ T cells on average had more expanded clones.

This clone was seen only once. No antigen is known for it. Germline loops: CDR1 WNHNN, CDR2 SYGVQD (reference sequence). The CDR3 is made up of 13 amino acids. V shed 2 bases and J shed 0 bases, with 2 bases lying between them. This sequence originates from an adult with an advanced solid tumor such as melanoma, head and neck, liver or kidney cancer. The rearrangement links TRBV10-1 to TRBJ2-4; D gene ambiguous. Sequenced material: CD4+ or CD8+ T cells sorted from blood, taken in a trial of the OX40 agonist ivuxolimab. The CDR3 region is CASSEGAKNIQYF. The DNA for the CDR3 is TGCGCCAGCAGTGAGGGAGCCAAAAACATTCAGTACTTC.